This T cell receptor (beta chain) was obtained from a study of Ad26.COV2.S vaccination and SARS-CoV-2 variants. Study details: Recipients of Ad26.COV2.S got it intramuscularly, once or twice 56 days apart. Study-wide findings and caveats: Those who received vaccine or placebo ended up with similar non-spike TCR breadth. Spike-specific TCR breadth ran higher among vaccine recipients than placebo recipients.

Here immunoSEQ multiplex PCR was the method, and the copy in TCRdb shows in-frame clones only, minus some. The table lists around 320,000 clones, 70% to 90% of them singletons. Treatment: around 19 received Ad26.COV2.S at low or high dose, single or two shots; several received placebo; per-sample allocation not given. Samples analyzed were those drawn on day 63 after the first vaccine or placebo injection. The vaccine antigen was prefusion-stabilized Wuhan SARS-CoV-2 spike. The sample holds one count of this clone. Its specificity is not known. The sequenced sample was peripheral blood, obtained in a trial of Ad26.COV2.S vaccine versus placebo. The receptor's source is a person aged 18-60 years who received the Ad26.COV2.S COVID-19 vaccine or a placebo.

The CDR3 DNA reads as TGTGCCAGCAGTGAACAGGGCACCGGGGAGCTGTTTTTT. As protein: CASSEQGTGELFF. This chain links TRBV2 with TRBJ2-2; D possibly corresponds to TRBD1 (5 bases). The V gene lost 2 bases and the J gene lost 4 bases, with 5 bases spanning the gap. This CDR3 is built from 13 residues. Germline CDR1 is SNHLY and CDR2 is FYNNEI.